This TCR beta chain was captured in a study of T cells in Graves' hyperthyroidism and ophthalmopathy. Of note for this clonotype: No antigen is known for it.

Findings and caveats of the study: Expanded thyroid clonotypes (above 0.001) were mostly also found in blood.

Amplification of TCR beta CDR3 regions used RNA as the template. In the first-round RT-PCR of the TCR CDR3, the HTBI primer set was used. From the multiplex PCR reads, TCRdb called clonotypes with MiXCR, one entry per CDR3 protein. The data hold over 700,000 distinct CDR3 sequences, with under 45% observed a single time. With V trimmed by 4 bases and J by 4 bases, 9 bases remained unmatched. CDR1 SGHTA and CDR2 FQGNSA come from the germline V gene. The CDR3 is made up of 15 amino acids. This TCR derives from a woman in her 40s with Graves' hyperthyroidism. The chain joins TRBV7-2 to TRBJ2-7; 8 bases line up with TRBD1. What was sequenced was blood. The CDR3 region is CASSYRGQDGYEQYF. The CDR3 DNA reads TGTGCCAGCAGCTACCGGGGACAGGACGGGTACGAGCAGTACTTC.